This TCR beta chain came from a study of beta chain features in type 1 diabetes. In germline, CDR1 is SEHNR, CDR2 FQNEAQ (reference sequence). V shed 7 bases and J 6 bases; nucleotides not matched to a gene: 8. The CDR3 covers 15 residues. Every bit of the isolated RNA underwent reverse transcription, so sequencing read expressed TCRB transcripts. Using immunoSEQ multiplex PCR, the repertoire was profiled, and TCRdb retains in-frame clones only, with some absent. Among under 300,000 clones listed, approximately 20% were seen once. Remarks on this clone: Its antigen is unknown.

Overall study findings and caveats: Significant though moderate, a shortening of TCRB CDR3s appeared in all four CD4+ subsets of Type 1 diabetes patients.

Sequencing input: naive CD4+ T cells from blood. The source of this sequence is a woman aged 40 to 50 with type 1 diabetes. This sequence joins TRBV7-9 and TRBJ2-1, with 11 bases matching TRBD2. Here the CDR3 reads CASTRLAGSSNEQFF. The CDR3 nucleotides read TGTGCCAGCACCAGACTAGCGGGGTCGAGCAATGAGCAGTTCTTC.